This is a list of T cell receptor beta chains from one sample in a study of identifying expanded T cells in peripheral blood. Using immunoSEQ multiplex PCR, the repertoire was profiled, and TCRdb retains in-frame clones only, with some absent. Of 85,000 to 90,000 clones listed, approximately 83% were seen once; the top ten hold roughly 5.3%. Sequencing was carried out using blood. The receptor source for this set is a person aged 18 to 70 in good health. CDR3s include the opening cysteine and the closing phenylalanine or tryptophan. Fields, in order: J gene, clone size, V gene, D gene, CDR3 DNA, CDR3 protein. A D gene is named only where the DNA matches it firmly. Expanded clones are given a class, and other clones once, few, many or no size at all.

TRBJ2-2 | . | TRBV27 | . | TGTGCCAGCAAGTATCGGCAGGGCACCGGGGAGCTGTTTTTT | CASKYRQGTGELFF
TRBJ1-5 | once | TRBV2 | . | TGTGCCAGCGTGGATAACTATAGCAATCAGCCCCAGCATTTT | CASVDNYSNQPQHF
TRBJ1-2 | . | TRBV21-1 | . | TGTGCCAGCAGCAAAGATCGGGACTATGGCTACACCTTC | CASSKDRDYGYTF
TRBJ2-2 | . | TRBV9 | TRBD1 | TGTGCCAGCAGCCCCATCCGGGACAGTTACACCGGGGAGCTGTTTTTT | CASSPIRDSYTGELFF
TRBJ2-7 | . | TRBV30 | TRBD2 | TGTGCCCGCTGGGGGGGGGCCTACGAGCAGTACTTC | CARWGGAYEQYF
TRBJ1-1 | . | TRBV5-8 | . | TGTGCCAGCAGCTTGGTTGGCTTTCAGGGAGCTTTCTTT | CASSLVGFQGAFF
TRBJ1-2 | . | TRBV19 | . | TGTGCCAGGGGGGCAATTCGCCCGGATGGCTACACCTTC | CARGAIRPDGYTF
TRBJ2-2 | once | TRBV7-8 | . | TGTGCCAGCAGCTTATGGCCTAGCTTCACCGGGGAGCTGTTTTTT | CASSLWPSFTGELFF
TRBJ2-7 | once | TRBV6-5 | . | TGTGCCAGCAAACAGAGAGGGGACGAGCAGTACTTC | CASKQRGDEQYF
TRBJ2-7 | . | TRBV25-1 | . | TGTGCCAGCAGTTCTACATCCGAAGCCTACTACGAGCAGTACTTC | CASSSTSEAYYEQYF
TRBJ1-1 | few | TRBV4-3 | TRBD1 | TGCGCCAGCAGCCAAGATCTGGGGGACAGCCTTTCTAAGAACACTGAAGCTTTCTTT | CASSQDLGDSLSKNTEAFF
TRBJ2-7 | . | TRBV5-1 | . | TGCGCCAGCAGCCCCCGGGATCGACTAGTAGGCGAGCAGTACTTC | CASSPRDRLVGEQYF
TRBJ1-2 | . | TRBV5-1 | . | TGCGCCAGCAGCTTTGAGGACAGCTTCTATGGCTACACCTTC | CASSFEDSFYGYTF
TRBJ1-1 | . | TRBV2 | . | TGTGCCAGCTCACTAGGGGGGAACACTGAAGCTTTCTTT | CASSLGGNTEAFF
TRBJ1-1 | . | TRBV25-1 | . | TGTGCCAGCAGTGAATATCTCAGTGAAGCTTTCTTT | CASSEYLSEAFF
TRBJ1-2 | . | TRBV28 | . | TGTGCCAGCAGGGTCGGGACGGTTGACGGCTACACCTTC | CASRVGTVDGYTF
TRBJ1-1 | once | TRBV30 | . | TGTGCCTGGACATATAGGGCAAGGAGGAACACTGAAGCTTTCTTT | CAWTYRARRNTEAFF
TRBJ2-4 | . | TRBV28 | TRBD1 | TGTGCCAGCAGTGATACAGGGGTAACCAAAAACATTCAGTACTTC | CASSDTGVTKNIQYF
TRBJ1-6 | few | TRBV7-9 | TRBD1 | TGTGCCAGCAGCAGGGACAGCAGAAATAATTCACCCCTCCACTTT | CASSRDSRNNSPLHF
TRBJ1-6 | . | TRBV5-1 | . | TGCGCCAGCAGCCGAATAACGACAGAAACTTCACCCCTCCACTTT | CASSRITTETSPLHF
TRBJ2-1 | . | TRBV6-5 | . | TGTGCCAGCAGCAACTCCGGATACAATGAGCAGTTCTTC | CASSNSGYNEQFF
TRBJ1-1 | . | TRBV11-3 | TRBD1 | TGTGCCAGCAGCTTAGAGGGGACAGGGGCGAACACTGAAGCTTTCTTT | CASSLEGTGANTEAFF
TRBJ1-5 | once | TRBV7-2 | . | TGTGCCAGCAGACCACAGGGAGCCCAGCCCCAGCATTTT | CASRPQGAQPQHF
TRBJ1-2 | . | TRBV4-1 | . | TGCGCCAGCAGCCAAGACTCGTACAGGCCGCCGGGGATAAATCCGTACTATGGCTACACCTTC | CASSQDSYRPPGINPYYGYTF
TRBJ2-1 | . | TRBV5-6 | . | TGTGCCAGCATTTTTAGGGAGGGGGGCTACAATGAGCAGTTCTTC | CASIFREGGYNEQFF
TRBJ2-1 | . | TRBV6-1 | . | TGTGCCAGCAGTGAAAGGTCGGGCAGGGCGAGAGATAATGAGCAGTTCTTC | CASSERSGRARDNEQFF
TRBJ1-6 | . | TRBV10-3 | . | TGTGCCATCAGCCCGGGACATTCGAGCTCCTATAATTCACCCCTCCACTTT | CAISPGHSSSYNSPLHF
TRBJ2-2 | once | TRBV10-2 | . | TGCGCCAGCAGTGAATGGGGAAACGGGGAGCTGTTTTTT | CASSEWGNGELFF
TRBJ1-1 | . | TRBV6-5 | . | TGTGCCAGCCGGGCGTCGAGCACTGAAGCTTTCTTT | CASRASSTEAFF
TRBJ1-1 | once | TRBV5-6 | TRBD1 | TGTGCCAGCAGCTTGGGGACAGGGGGCTTAACTGAAGCTTTCTTT | CASSLGTGGLTEAFF
TRBJ1-1 | . | TRBV7-3 | TRBD1 | TGTGCCAGCAGCTCGCGACAGGGCCTTGAAGCTTTCTTT | CASSSRQGLEAFF
TRBJ1-2 | . | TRBV6-1 | . | TGTGCCAGCAGTGAACCCAGGGGAGGCGGCTATGGCTACACCTTC | CASSEPRGGGYGYTF
TRBJ1-5 | . | TRBV9 | TRBD1 | TGTGCCAGCAGCGTAGGGACAGGGGAACAGCCCCAGCATTTT | CASSVGTGEQPQHF
TRBJ2-5 | . | TRBV7-6 | TRBD2 | TGTGCCAGCAGCTTCCTAGCGGATAACCAAGAGACCCAGTACTTC | CASSFLADNQETQYF
TRBJ2-5 | . | TRBV19 | TRBD2 | TGTGCCAGTAGTATAGTTATCGGGGGGGACCAGTACTTC | CASSIVIGGDQYF
TRBJ2-7 | . | TRBV6-5 | . | TGTGCCAGCAGTCCGGGGAGACCCAATGCCTACGAGCAGTACTTC | CASSPGRPNAYEQYF
TRBJ1-2 | . | TRBV19 | . | TGTGCCAGCCTTCAACCTCTGGGGGGGAGGGATGGCTACACCTTC | CASLQPLGGRDGYTF
TRBJ1-5 | . | TRBV11-2 | . | TGTGCCAGCAGCTTAGAAACGGGTCAGCCCCAGCATTTT | CASSLETGQPQHF
TRBJ1-5 | . | TRBV5-1 | . | TGCGCCAGCAGCTTGGGAATCGGTGGCTCCCAGCATTTT | CASSLGIGGSQHF
TRBJ2-3 | . | TRBV2 | . | TGTGCCAGCAGTTTACAGGGTACAGATACGCAGTATTTT | CASSLQGTDTQYF